This T cell receptor (beta chain) was sequenced during a study of graft-versus-host responses after intestinal transplantation. Study-level results: In patients with graft-donor T cell macrochimerism, allograft graft-versus-host to host-versus-graft clonal ratios were high.

On this clone: Its antigen is still unknown. A junction end diverges from the germline sequence, so it may reflect a read error. Other DNA sequences in this specimen translate into the identical CDR3.

Using immunoSEQ multiplex PCR, the repertoire was profiled, and TCRdb retains in-frame clones only, with some absent. The sample yields some 97,000 clones, about 88% seen once. CDR1 and CDR2 from the germline V gene are LNHNV and YYDKDF (reference sequence). CDR3 length equals 11 residues. The input for sequencing was unstimulated CD4+ T cells sorted from spleen or lymph node cells, taken before transplant. The chain uses TRBV15 and TRBJ2-2; D unresolved. This TCR derives from a human donor who was the organ donor for an intestinal transplant. The CDR3 sequence is CATSRNGELFF. CDR3 DNA sequence: TGCGCCACCAGCAGGAACGGGGAGCTGTTTTTT.